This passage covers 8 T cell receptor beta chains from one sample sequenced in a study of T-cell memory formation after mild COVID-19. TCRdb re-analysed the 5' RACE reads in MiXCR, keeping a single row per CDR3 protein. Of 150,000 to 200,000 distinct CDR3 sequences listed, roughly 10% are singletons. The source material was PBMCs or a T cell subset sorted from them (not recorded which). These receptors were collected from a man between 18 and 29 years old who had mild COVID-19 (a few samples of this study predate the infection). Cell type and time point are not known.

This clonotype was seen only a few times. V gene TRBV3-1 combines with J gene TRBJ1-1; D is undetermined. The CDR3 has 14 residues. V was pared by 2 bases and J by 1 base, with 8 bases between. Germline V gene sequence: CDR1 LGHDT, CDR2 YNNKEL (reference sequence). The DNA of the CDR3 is TGTGCCAGCAGCCAATTTCTCGGGAACACTGAAGCTTTCTTT. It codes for CASSQFLGNTEAFF. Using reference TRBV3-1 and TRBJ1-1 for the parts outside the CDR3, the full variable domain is DTAVSQTPKYLVTQMGNDKSIKCEQNLGHDTMYWYKQDSKKFLKIMFSYNNKELIINETVPNRFSPKSPDKAHLNLHINSLELGDSAVYFCASSQFLGNTEAFFGQGTRLTVV.

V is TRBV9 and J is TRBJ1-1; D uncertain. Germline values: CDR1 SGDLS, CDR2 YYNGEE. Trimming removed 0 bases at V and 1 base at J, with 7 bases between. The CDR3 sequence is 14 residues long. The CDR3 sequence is CASSVDEWNTEAFF. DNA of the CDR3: TGTGCCAGCAGCGTAGACGAGTGGAACACTGAAGCTTTCTTT.

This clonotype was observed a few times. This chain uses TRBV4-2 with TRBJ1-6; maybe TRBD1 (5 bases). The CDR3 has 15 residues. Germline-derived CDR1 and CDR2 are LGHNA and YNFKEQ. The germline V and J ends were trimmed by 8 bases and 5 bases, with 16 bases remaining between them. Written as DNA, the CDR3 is TGTGCCAGCGCCCCAGAGGGCAGGGATAATTCACCCCTCCACTTT. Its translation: CASAPEGRDNSPLHF.

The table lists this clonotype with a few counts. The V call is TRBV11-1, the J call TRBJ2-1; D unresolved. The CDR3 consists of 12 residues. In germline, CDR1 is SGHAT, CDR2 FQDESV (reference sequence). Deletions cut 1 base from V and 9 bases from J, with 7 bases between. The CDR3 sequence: CASSLDLGEQFF. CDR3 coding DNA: TGTGCCAGCAGCTTAGACCTGGGTGAGCAGTTCTTC.

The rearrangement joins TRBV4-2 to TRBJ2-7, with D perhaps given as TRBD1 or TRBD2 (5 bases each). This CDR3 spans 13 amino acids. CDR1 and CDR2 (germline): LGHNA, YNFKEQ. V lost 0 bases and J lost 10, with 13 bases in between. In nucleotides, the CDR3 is TGTGCCAGCAGCCAAGACTTAGGGACCCCCCAGTACGTC. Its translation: CASSQDLGTPQYV.

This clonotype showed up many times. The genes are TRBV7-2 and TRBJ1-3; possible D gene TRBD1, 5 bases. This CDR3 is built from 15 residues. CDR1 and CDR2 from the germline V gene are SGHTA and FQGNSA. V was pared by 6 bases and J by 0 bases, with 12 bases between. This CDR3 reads CASRPAGSSGNTIYF. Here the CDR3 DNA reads TGTGCCAGCAGGCCCGCAGGGAGCTCTGGAAACACCATATATTTT.

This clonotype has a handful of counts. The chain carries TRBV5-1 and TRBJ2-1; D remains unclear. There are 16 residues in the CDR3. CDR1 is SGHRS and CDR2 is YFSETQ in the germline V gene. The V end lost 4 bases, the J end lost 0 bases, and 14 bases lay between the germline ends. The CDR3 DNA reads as TGCGCCAGCAGCCGCACCCAGGTCAGCTCCTACAATGAGCAGTTCTTC. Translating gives CASSRTQVSSYNEQFF.

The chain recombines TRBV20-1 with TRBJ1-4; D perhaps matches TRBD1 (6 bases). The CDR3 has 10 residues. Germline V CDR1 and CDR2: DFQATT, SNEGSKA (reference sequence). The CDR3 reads CGQGFGKLFF. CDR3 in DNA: TGCGGTCAGGGGTTTGGAAAACTGTTTTTT.